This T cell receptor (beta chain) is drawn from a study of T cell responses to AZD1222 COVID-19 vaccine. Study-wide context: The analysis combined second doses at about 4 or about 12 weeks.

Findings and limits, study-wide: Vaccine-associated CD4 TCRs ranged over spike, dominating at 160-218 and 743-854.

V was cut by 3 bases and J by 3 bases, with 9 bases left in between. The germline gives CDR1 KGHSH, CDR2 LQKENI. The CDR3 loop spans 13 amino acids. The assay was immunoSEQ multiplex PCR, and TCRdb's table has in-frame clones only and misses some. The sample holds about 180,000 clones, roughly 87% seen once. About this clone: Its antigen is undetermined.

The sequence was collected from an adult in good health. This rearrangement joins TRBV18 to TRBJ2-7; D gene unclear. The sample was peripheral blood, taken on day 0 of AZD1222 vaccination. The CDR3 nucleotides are TGTGCCAGCTCACCTTTAGTGTACTACGAGCAGTACTTC. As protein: CASSPLVYYEQYF.